The 17 T cell receptor beta chains below come from one sample, sequenced in a study of OX40 agonist ivuxolimab in advanced cancers. Sequencing used immunoSEQ multiplex PCR; TCRdb keeps in-frame clones, though not all of them. In the table there are about 54,000 clones, approximately 90% of which are singletons. The material sequenced was CD4+ or CD8+ T cells sorted from blood, taken in a trial of the OX40 agonist ivuxolimab. The receptors originated from an adult with an advanced solid tumor such as melanoma, head and neck, liver or kidney cancer.

The rearrangement joins TRBV5-4 to TRBJ2-3; 8 nucleotides align to TRBD2. The V and J ends lost 4 bases and 5 bases, in that order; junction bases with no gene match: 12. Germline CDR1 reads SGHNT; CDR2 reads YYREEE (reference sequence). CDR3 length: 16 amino acids. CDR3 residues: CASSLPTSVLGDTQYF. The CDR3 bases are TGTGCCAGCAGCCTCCCGACTAGCGTTCTTGGAGATACGCAGTATTTT.

The J gene is TRBJ2-5, the V gene TRBV5-1; possibly TRBD1 for D (5 bases). Germline V gene sequence: CDR1 SGHRS, CDR2 YFSETQ. The CDR3 has 13 residues. Deletions cut 6 bases from V and 5 bases from J, with 14 bases between. The CDR3 DNA follows: TGCGCCAGCACCTCTCAGGGATCCGAGACCCAGTACTTC. Translated, it gives CASTSQGSETQYF.

V usage is TRBV28 and J usage is TRBJ2-7; 7 bases are shared with TRBD1. The CDR3 sequence is 17 residues long. CDR1 MDHEN and CDR2 SYDVKM come from the germline V gene. V was pared by 3 bases and J by 0 bases, with 11 bases of the junction left unmatched. This chain's CDR3 is CASSLFSLGQSSYEQYF. CDR3 in DNA: TGTGCCAGCAGTTTGTTCAGCTTGGGACAGAGCTCCTACGAGCAGTACTTC. Combining the CDR3 with reference TRBV28 and TRBJ2-7 gives the whole variable domain DVKVTQSSRYLVKRTGEKVFLECVQDMDHENMFWYRQDPGLGLRLIYFSYDVKMKEKGDIPEGYSVSREKKERFSLILESASTNQTSMYLCASSLFSLGQSSYEQYFGPGTRLTVT.

The rearrangement uses TRBV4-2 and TRBJ1-1; possible D gene TRBD1, 5 bases. Germline CDR1 reads LGHNA; CDR2 reads YNFKEQ. V was trimmed by 5 bases and J by 3 bases, leaving 16 bases between them. The CDR3 contains 15 residues. The CDR3 sequence: CASSWRDGGYTEAFF. Here the CDR3 DNA reads TGTGCCAGCAGCTGGAGGGACGGGGGGTACACTGAAGCTTTCTTT.

The rearrangement uses TRBV5-1 and TRBJ1-1, with TRBD1 matching 7 bases. The V and J ends lost 5 bases and 3 bases, in that order; junction bases with no gene match: 7. CDR1 is SGHRS, CDR2 YFSETQ, per germline. The CDR3 is 14 residues long. CDR3 sequence reads: CASSSTGTYTEAFF. The DNA for the CDR3 is TGCGCCAGCAGTTCGACAGGGACGTACACTGAAGCTTTCTTT.

The chain has TRBV6-1 and TRBJ2-3, with 11 nucleotides matching TRBD2. Looked up from germline, CDR1 is MNHNS and CDR2 is SASEGT. This CDR3 spans 15 amino acids. Unmatched junction bases numbered 4, after V lost 4 bases and J lost 4 bases. The CDR3: CASSVGTSGPDTQYF. In DNA, the CDR3 is TGTGCCAGCAGTGTCGGGACTAGCGGACCAGATACGCAGTATTTT.

The rearrangement uses TRBV4-2 and TRBJ2-7; 8 nucleotides agree with TRBD2. Germline CDR1 LGHNA, CDR2 YNFKEQ. The CDR3 contains 15 residues. V lost 1 base, J lost 3 bases, and 5 bases stayed unmatched. The CDR3 is CASSQGLLAVYEQYF. CDR3 DNA: TGTGCCAGCAGCCAAGGGCTACTAGCGGTCTACGAGCAGTACTTC.

The count of this clone is one. The chain couples TRBV14 to TRBJ2-5, with D hard to call. The tail of the sequence fits TRBJ2-7 better, so the J call may be wrong. In germline, CDR1 is SGHDN, CDR2 FVKESK. CDR3 size: 16 residues. CDR3 in DNA: TGTGCCAGCAGCCAAGCCCCTATAAATCACCACTACGAGCAGTACTTC. Translation gives CASSQAPINHHYEQYF.

This sequence joins TRBV5-1 and TRBJ1-1; D is unresolved. V was shortened by 6 bases and J by 0 bases, with 9 bases between the two germline ends. CDR1 is SGHRS, CDR2 YFSETQ, per germline. The CDR3 length is 13 residues. CDR3 in amino acids: CASKVDLNTEAFF. Here the CDR3 DNA reads TGCGCCAGCAAGGTGGATTTGAACACTGAAGCTTTCTTT.

The genes are TRBV15 and TRBJ2-7, with D perhaps being TRBD1 or TRBD2 (6 bases each). V lost 3 bases and J 6 bases, leaving 24 bases between the germline ends. Germline V lookup: CDR1 LNHNV, CDR2 YYDKDF (reference sequence). The CDR3 extends over 17 amino acids. CDR3 region: CATSRDYRAAWPIEQYF. The DNA for the CDR3 is TGTGCCACCAGCAGGGACTACAGGGCCGCCTGGCCTATCGAGCAGTACTTC.

In its sample, this clone is medium-sized. The J gene is TRBJ1-3, the V gene TRBV5-4; D may be TRBD1 (5 bases). This CDR3 is 16 amino acids long. Trimming removed 3 bases at V and 0 bases at J, with 13 bases between. Germline V lookup: CDR1 SGHNT, CDR2 YYREEE (reference sequence). The CDR3 spells CASSSGRVRSGNTIYF. The CDR3, as DNA: TGTGCCAGCAGCTCAGGGAGGGTTCGCTCTGGAAACACCATATATTTT.

The rearrangement joins TRBV2 to TRBJ1-2; unclear D gene. The CDR3 extends over 13 amino acids. V lost 7 bases and J lost 4, with 13 bases in between. The germline V gene has CDR1 SNHLY and CDR2 FYNNEI. CDR3 DNA sequence: TGTGCCAGCATCCTCGGGAGGGTCTATGGCTACACCTTC. Its translation: CASILGRVYGYTF.

The chain is built from TRBV5-1 and TRBJ1-1; TRBD1 matches at 7 bases. The CDR3 extends over 14 amino acids. Per the germline V gene, CDR1 is SGHRS and CDR2 is YFSETQ. The J segment lost 4 bases and the V segment lost 1 base, leaving 4 bases of the junction unmatched. DNA for the CDR3: TGCGCCAGCAGCTTGTCAGGGGGAAGCACTGAAGCTTTCTTT. Translated, it gives CASSLSGGSTEAFF.

The rearrangement uses TRBV10-3 and TRBJ1-3; 10 bases map to TRBD1. Germline-derived CDR1 and CDR2 are ENHRY and SYGVKD. The CDR3 loop spans 14 amino acids. After removal of 5 bases from V and 7 bases from J, the junction contained 5 bases not matched to a gene. CDR3 sequence reads: CAISPGTGDNTIYF. For the CDR3, the DNA is TGTGCCATCAGTCCCGGGACAGGGGACAACACCATATATTTT.

The gene calls are TRBV5-1 and TRBJ2-7, with TRBD2 matching 7 bases. Germline CDR1 SGHRS, CDR2 YFSETQ. The CDR3 spans 16 residues. With V trimmed by 0 bases and J by 3 bases, 9 bases remained unmatched. CDR3 nucleotide sequence: TGCGCCAGCAGCTTGGAAGGGCTAGCGGACCTCTACGAGCAGTACTTC. This encodes CASSLEGLADLYEQYF.

The chain combines TRBV10-3 with TRBJ2-7; D is possibly TRBD2 (6 bases). The V and J ends lost 6 bases and 0 bases respectively, with 15 bases between them. The CDR3 sequence is 15 residues long. Germline V lookup: CDR1 ENHRY, CDR2 SYGVKD. The chain's CDR3 is CAIRDRLEASYEQYF. As DNA, the CDR3 is TGTGCCATCAGGGACCGACTAGAGGCCTCCTACGAGCAGTACTTC.

This chain connects TRBV19 to TRBJ2-1; TRBD2 matches at 7 bases. Germline trimming cut 3 bases from V and 6 bases from J; bases unmatched to any gene: 8. The CDR3 consists of 15 residues. CDR1 is LNHDA, CDR2 SQIVND, per germline (reference sequence). Here the CDR3 DNA reads TGTGCCAGTAGTATTTTCGGGGGGACGACCAATGAGCAGTTCTTC. Translation gives CASSIFGGTTNEQFF.